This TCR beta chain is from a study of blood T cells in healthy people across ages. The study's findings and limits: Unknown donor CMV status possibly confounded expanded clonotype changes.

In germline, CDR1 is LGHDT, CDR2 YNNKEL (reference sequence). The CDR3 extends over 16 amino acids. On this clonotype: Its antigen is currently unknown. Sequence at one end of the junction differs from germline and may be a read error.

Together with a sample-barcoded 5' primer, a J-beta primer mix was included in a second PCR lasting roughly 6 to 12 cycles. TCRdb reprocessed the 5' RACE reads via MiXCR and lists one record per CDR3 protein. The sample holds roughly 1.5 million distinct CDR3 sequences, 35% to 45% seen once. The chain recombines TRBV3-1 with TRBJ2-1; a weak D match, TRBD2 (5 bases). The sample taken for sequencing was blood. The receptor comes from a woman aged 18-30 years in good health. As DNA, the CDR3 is TGTGTCAGCAGCCCAGAGGTACTAGAGCAAGACAATGAGCAGTTCTTC. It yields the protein CVSSPEVLEQDNEQFF.